This TCR beta chain comes out of a study of blood T cell repertoires in COVID-19. Seattle's enrolled individuals joined amid active infection and were then monitored longitudinally. Measured with immunoSEQ multiplex PCR; TCRdb has only the in-frame clones, and not every one. The table has about 220,000 clones, 86% seen once; the top ten hold about 9.4%. The CDR3 extends over 15 amino acids. V was clipped by 4 bases and J by 6 bases; unmatched bases: 12. Per the germline V gene, CDR1 is SGHAT and CDR2 is FQNNGV. This chain uses TRBV11-2 with TRBJ2-7; 7 bases match TRBD2. This receptor was identified in a woman aged 50 to 65 with COVID-19, enrolled during active disease. What was sequenced was peripheral blood. The CDR3 spells CASSYSPSGLIEQYF. The CDR3 DNA reads as TGTGCCAGCAGCTATAGTCCTAGCGGTTTGATCGAGCAGTACTTC.